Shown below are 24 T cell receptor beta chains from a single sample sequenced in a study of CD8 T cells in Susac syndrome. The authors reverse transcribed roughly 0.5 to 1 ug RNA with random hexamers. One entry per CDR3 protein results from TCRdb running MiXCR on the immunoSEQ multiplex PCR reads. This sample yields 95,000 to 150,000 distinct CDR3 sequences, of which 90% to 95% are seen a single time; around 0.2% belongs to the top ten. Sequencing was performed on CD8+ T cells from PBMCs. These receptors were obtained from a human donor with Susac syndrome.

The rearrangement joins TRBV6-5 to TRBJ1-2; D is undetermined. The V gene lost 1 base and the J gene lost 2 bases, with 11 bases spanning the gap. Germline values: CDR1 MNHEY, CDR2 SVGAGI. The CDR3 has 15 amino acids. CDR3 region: CASSYLATPNYGYTF. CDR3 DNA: TGTGCCAGCAGTTACTTAGCGACACCAAACTATGGCTACACCTTC.

The chain's CDR3 is CASSLGQNEQFF. In DNA, the CDR3 is TGTGCCAGCAGTTTAGGGCAGAATGAGCAGTTCTTC. The rearrangement links TRBV12-3 or TRBV12-4 to TRBJ2-1; no firm D call. V was shortened by 1 base and J by 7 bases, with 5 bases between the two germline ends. The CDR3 runs 12 residues.

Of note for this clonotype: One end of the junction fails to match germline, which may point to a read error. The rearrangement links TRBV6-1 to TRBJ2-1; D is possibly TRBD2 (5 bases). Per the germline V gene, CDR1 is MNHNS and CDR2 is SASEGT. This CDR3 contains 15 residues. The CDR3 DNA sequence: TGTGCCAGCAGCGAAGCGGAGTACTCCTACAATGAGCAGTTCTTC. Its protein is CASSEAEYSYNEQFF.

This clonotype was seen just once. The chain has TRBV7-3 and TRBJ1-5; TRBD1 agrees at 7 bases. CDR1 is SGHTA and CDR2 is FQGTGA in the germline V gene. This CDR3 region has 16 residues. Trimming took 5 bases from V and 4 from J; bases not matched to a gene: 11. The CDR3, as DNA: TGTGCCAGCAGCAAAGGAAGCGGGACAGTTAATCAGCCCCAGCATTTT. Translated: CASSKGSGTVNQPQHF.

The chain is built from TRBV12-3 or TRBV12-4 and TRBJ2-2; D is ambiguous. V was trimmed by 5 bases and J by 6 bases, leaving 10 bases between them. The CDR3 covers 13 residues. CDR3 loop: CASSPAGSGELFF. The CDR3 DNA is TGTGCCAGCAGTCCTGCCGGTTCCGGGGAGCTGTTTTTT.

The CDR3 region has the DNA TGCGCCAGCAGCCAAGAAAGAGGGAGGGGGTACAATGAGCAGTTCTTC. Translating it yields CASSQERGRGYNEQFF. This chain joins TRBV4-3 and TRBJ2-1; a possible D gene is TRBD2 (7 bases). From germline, CDR1 is LGHNA and CDR2 YSLEER. The CDR3 loop spans 16 amino acids. Trimming cost V 0 bases and J 4 bases, with 13 bases left between them.

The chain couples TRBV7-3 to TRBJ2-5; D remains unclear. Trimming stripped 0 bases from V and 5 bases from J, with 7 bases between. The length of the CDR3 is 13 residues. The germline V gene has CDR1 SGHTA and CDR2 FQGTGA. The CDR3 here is CASSLTNFETQYF. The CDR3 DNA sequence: TGTGCCAGCAGCTTAACGAATTTCGAGACCCAGTACTTC.

CDR3 in DNA: TGTGCCAGCAGTTCTGTGGGATTCTCCTACAATGAGCAGTTCTTC. Encoded protein: CASSSVGFSYNEQFF. V and J are TRBV6-6 and TRBJ2-1, with D unresolved. Germline V gene data show CDR1 as MNHNY and CDR2 as SVGAGI (reference sequence). V was pared by 4 bases and J by 0 bases, with 10 bases between. CDR3 size: 15 residues.

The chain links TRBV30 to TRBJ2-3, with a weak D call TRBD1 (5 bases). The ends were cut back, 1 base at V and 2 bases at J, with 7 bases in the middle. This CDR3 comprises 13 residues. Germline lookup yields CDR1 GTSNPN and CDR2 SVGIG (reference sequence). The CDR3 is CAWSGTHTDTQYF. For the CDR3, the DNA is TGTGCCTGGAGTGGGACACACACAGATACGCAGTATTTT.

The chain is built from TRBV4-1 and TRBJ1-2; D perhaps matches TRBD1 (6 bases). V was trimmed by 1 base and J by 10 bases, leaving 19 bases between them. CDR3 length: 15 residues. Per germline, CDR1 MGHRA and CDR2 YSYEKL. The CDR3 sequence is CASSQGLATGQHYTF. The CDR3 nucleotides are TGCGCCAGCAGCCAAGGGCTCGCGACAGGCCAACACTACACCTTC.

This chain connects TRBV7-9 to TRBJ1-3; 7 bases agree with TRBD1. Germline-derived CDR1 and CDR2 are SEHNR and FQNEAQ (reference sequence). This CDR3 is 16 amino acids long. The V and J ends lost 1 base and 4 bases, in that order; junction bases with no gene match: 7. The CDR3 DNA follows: TGTGCCAGCAGCTTAGATCTCGGGACAGTCGGAAACACCATATATTTT. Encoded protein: CASSLDLGTVGNTIYF.

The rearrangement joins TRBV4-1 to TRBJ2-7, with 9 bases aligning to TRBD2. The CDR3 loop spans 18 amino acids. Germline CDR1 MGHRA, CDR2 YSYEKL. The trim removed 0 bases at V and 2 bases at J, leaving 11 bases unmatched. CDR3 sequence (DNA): TGCGCCAGCAGCCAAGATCTCCCTGGGGGACTAGCACCCTACGAGCAGTACTTC. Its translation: CASSQDLPGGLAPYEQYF.

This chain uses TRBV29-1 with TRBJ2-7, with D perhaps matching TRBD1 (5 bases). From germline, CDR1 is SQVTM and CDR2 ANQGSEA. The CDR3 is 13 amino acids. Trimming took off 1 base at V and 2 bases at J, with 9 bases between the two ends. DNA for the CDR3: TGCAGCGTTGAAGCTTCAGGGACCTACGAGCAGTACTTC. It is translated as CSVEASGTYEQYF.

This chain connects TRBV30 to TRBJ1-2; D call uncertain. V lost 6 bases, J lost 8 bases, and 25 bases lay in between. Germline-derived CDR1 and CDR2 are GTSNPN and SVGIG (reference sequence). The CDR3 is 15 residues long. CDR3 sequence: CACPNEKNEDGGYTF. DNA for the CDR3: TGTGCCTGTCCCAACGAGAAGAACGAGGATGGGGGCTACACCTTC.

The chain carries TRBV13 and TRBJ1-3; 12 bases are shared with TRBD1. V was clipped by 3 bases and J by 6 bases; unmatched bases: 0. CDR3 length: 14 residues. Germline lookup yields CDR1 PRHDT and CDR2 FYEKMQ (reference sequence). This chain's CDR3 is CASSLGQGANTIYF. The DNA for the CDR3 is TGTGCCAGCAGCTTGGGACAGGGGGCAAACACCATATATTTT.

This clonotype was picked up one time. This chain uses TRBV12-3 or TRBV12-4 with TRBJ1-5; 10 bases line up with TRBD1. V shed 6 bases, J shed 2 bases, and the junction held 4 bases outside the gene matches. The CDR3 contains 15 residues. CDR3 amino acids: CASRYGTGGNQPQHF. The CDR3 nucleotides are TGTGCCAGCAGATATGGGACAGGGGGCAATCAGCCCCAGCATTTT.

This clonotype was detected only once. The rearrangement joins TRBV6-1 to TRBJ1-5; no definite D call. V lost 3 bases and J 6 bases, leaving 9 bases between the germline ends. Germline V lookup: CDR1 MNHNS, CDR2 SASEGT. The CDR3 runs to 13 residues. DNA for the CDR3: TGTGCCAGCAGTGAGTGGGTGAGTCAGCCCCAGCATTTT. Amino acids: CASSEWVSQPQHF.

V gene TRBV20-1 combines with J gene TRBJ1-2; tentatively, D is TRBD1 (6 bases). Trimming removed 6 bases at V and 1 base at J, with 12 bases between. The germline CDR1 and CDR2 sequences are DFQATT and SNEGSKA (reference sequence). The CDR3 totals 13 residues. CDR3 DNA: TGCAGTGCCACGGACAGAAATAACTATGGCTACACCTTC. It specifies CSATDRNNYGYTF.

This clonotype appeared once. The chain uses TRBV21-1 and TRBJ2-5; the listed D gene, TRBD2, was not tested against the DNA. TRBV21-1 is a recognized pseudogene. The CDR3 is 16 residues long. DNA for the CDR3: TGTGCCAGCAGCAAAGTCAGCGGGGGGGGACAAGAGACCCAGTACTTC. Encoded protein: CASSKVSGGGQETQYF.

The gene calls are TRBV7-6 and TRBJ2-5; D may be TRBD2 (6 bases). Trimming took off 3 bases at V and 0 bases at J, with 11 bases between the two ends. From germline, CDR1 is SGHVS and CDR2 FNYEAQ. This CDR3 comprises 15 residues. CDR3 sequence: CASSFVRDYQETQYF. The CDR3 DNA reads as TGTGCCAGCAGCTTTGTTCGGGACTACCAAGAGACCCAGTACTTC. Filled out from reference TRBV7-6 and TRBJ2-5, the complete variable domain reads GAGVSQSPRYKVTKRGQDVALRCDPISGHVSLYWYRQALGQGPEFLTYFNYEAQQDKSGLPNDRFSAERPEGSISTLTIQRTEQRDSAMYRCASSFVRDYQETQYFGPGTRLLVL.

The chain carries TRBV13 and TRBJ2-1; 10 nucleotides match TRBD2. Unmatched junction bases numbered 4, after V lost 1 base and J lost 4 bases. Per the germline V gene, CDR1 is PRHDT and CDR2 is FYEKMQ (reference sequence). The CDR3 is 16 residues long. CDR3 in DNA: TGTGCCAGCAGCTTAGTCGGACTAGCGGCTTACAATGAGCAGTTCTTC. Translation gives CASSLVGLAAYNEQFF.

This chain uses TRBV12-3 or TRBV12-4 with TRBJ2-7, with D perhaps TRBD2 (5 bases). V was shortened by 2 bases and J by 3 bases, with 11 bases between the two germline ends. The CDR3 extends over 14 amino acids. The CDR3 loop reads CASSLMARGYEQYF. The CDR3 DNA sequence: TGTGCCAGCAGTTTAATGGCCCGGGGCTACGAGCAGTACTTC.

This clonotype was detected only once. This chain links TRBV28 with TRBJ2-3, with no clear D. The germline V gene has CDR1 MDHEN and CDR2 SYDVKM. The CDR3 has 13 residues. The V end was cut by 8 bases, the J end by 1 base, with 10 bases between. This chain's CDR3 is CASVTARTDTQYF. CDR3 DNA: TGTGCCAGCGTTACAGCCCGCACAGATACGCAGTATTTT.

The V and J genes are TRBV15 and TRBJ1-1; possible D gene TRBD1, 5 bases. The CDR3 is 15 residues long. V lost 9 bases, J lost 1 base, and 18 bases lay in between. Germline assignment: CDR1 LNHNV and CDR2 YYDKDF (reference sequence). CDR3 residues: CATGGRGVGNTEAFF. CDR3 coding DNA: TGTGCCACTGGGGGACGTGGGGTCGGGAACACTGAAGCTTTCTTT.